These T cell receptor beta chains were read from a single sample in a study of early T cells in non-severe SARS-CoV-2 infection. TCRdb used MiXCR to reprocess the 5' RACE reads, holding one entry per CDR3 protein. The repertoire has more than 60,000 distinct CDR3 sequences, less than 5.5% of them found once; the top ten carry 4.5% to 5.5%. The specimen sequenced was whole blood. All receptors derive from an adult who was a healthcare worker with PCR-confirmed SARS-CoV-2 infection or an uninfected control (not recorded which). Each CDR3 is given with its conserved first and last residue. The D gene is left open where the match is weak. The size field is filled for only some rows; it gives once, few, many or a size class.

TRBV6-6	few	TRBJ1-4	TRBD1	CASSYTGQNEKLFF	TGTGCCAGCAGTTACACGGGACAGAATGAAAAACTGTTTTTT
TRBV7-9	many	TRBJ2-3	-	CASSVIGSTDTQYF	TGTGCCAGCAGTGTGATCGGAAGCACAGATACGCAGTATTTT
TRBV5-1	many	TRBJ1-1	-	CASSLTANTEAFF	TGCGCCAGCAGCTTGACAGCGAACACTGAAGCTTTCTTT
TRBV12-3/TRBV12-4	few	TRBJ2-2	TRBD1	CASSLSGGRTGELFF	TGTGCCAGCAGTTTATCAGGGGGCAGGACCGGGGAGCTGTTTTTT
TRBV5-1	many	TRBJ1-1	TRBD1	CASSLEGGGEAFF	TGCGCCAGCAGCTTGGAAGGGGGCGGTGAAGCTTTCTTT
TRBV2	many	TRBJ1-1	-	CASTDDKTEAFF	TGTGCCAGCACGGATGACAAAACTGAAGCTTTCTTT
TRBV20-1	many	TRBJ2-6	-	CSAPPRSLGANVLTF	TGCAGTGCTCCCCCACGTAGTCTGGGGGCCAACGTCCTGACTTTC
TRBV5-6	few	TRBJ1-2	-	CASSLWVQDGYTF	TGTGCCAGCAGCTTGTGGGTGCAGGATGGCTACACCTTC
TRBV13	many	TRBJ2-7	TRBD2	CASSRLFSLAGEPYEQYF	TGTGCCAGCAGCCGATTGTTTTCGCTAGCGGGAGAGCCCTACGAGCAGTACTTC
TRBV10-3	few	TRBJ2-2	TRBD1	CAISEFEGVRQGDTGELFF	TGTGCCATCAGTGAGTTTGAGGGAGTGCGACAGGGAGACACCGGGGAGCTGTTTTTT
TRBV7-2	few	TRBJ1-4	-	CASSRNAQGSTNEKLFF	TGTGCCAGCAGCAGGAACGCCCAGGGATCAACTAATGAAAAACTGTTTTTT
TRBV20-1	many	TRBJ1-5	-	CSARQFSNQPQHF	TGCAGTGCCAGACAGTTTAGCAATCAGCCCCAGCATTTT
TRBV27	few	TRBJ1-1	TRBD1	CASSLLGQGGTEAFF	TGTGCCAGCAGTTTACTGGGACAGGGAGGCACTGAAGCTTTCTTT
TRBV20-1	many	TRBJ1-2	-	CSARGAGQRRNYGYTF	TGCAGTGCTAGAGGAGCAGGGCAGAGGCGTAACTATGGCTACACCTTC
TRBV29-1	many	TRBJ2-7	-	CSVERVNEQYF	TGCAGCGTTGAACGCGTCAACGAGCAGTACTTC
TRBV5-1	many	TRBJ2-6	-	CASSWGSGANVLTF	TGCGCCAGCAGCTGGGGGTCTGGGGCCAACGTCCTGACTTTC
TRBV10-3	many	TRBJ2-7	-	CAIMDSAYEQYF	TGTGCCATCATGGACTCAGCCTACGAGCAGTACTTC
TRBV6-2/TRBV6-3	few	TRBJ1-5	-	CASSYSWGVNQPQHF	TGTGCCAGCAGTTACTCATGGGGGGTCAATCAGCCCCAGCATTTT
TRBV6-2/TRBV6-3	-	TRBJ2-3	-	CASKTDRTDPDTQYF	TGTGCCAGCAAAACGGACAGAACCGACCCAGATACGCAGTATTTT
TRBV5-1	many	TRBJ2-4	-	CASSLGQRQDIQYF	TGCGCCAGCAGCTTGGGACAGAGACAGGACATTCAGTACTTC
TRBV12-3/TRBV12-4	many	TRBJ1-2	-	CASSPQDSLYGYTF	TGTGCCAGCAGTCCCCAGGACAGTTTGTATGGCTACACCTTC
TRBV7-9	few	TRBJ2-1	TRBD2	CASSWAGTTHNEQFF	TGTGCCAGCAGCTGGGCCGGGACTACTCACAATGAGCAGTTCTTC
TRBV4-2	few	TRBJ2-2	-	CASSQDISGLNIGELFF	TGTGCCAGCAGCCAAGACATCAGCGGGCTGAACATCGGGGAGCTGTTTTTT
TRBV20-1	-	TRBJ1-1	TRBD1	CSAREFRTGRTEAFF	TGCAGTGCTAGAGAATTCAGGACAGGGCGCACTGAAGCTTTCTTT
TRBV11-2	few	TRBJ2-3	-	CASSPTGAADTQYF	TGTGCCAGCAGCCCAACGGGGGCCGCAGATACGCAGTATTTT
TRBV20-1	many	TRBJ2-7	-	CSARDLGGLPYEQYF	TGCAGTGCTAGAGATCTAGGAGGCCTACCCTACGAGCAGTACTTC
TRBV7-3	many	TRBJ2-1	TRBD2	CASSLLTSSYNEQFF	TGTGCCAGCAGCCTCTTGACTAGCAGCTACAATGAGCAGTTCTTC
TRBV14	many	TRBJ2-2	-	CASSQVSGPGELFF	TGTGCCAGCAGCCAAGTCTCAGGGCCCGGGGAGCTGTTTTTT
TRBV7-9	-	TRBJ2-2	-	CASSLGNRPHTNTGELFF	TGTGCCAGCAGCTTAGGGAACAGGCCTCATACTAACACCGGGGAGCTGTTTTTT
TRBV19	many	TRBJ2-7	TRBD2	CASSTYPVGLAATYEQYF	TGTGCCAGTAGTACTTACCCGGTTGGACTAGCGGCCACCTACGAGCAGTACTTC
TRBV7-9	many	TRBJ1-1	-	CASSLVGDMNTEAFF	TGTGCCAGCAGCTTAGTGGGCGACATGAACACTGAAGCTTTCTTT
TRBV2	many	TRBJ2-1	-	CASRERLSLDNEQFF	TGTGCCAGCAGAGAGAGACTTTCCCTAGACAATGAGCAGTTCTTC
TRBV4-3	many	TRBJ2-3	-	CASSQDRQDTQYF	TGCGCCAGCAGCCAAGATCGCCAAGATACGCAGTATTTT
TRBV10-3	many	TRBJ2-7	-	CAISGVRGTGPSYEQYF	TGTGCCATCAGCGGCGTTCGAGGAACAGGGCCCTCCTACGAGCAGTACTTC
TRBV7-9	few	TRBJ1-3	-	CASSYMTSDTIYF	TGTGCCAGCAGCTACATGACCTCGGACACCATATATTTT
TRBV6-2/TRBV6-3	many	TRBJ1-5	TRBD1	CASSSTGGNQPQHF	TGTGCCAGCAGTTCTACAGGGGGAAATCAGCCCCAGCATTTT
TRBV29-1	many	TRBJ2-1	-	CSVDLVRDGEQFF	TGCAGCGTTGACCTAGTCCGTGATGGTGAGCAGTTCTTC
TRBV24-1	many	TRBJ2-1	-	CATRPGVGSYNEQFF	TGTGCCACCAGGCCAGGGGTAGGCTCCTACAATGAGCAGTTCTTC
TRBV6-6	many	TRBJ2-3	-	CASSYSKTDTQYF	TGTGCCAGCAGTTACTCGAAGACAGATACGCAGTATTTT
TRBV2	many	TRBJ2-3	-	CASSEYQDTQYF	TGTGCCAGCAGTGAATATCAAGATACGCAGTATTTT
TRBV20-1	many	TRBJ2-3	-	CSTKPGAYFTDTQYF	TGCAGTACGAAACCCGGGGCCTACTTTACAGATACGCAGTATTTT
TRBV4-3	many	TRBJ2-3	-	CASSQGWPSDTQYF	TGCGCCAGCAGCCAAGGGTGGCCGTCCGATACGCAGTATTTT